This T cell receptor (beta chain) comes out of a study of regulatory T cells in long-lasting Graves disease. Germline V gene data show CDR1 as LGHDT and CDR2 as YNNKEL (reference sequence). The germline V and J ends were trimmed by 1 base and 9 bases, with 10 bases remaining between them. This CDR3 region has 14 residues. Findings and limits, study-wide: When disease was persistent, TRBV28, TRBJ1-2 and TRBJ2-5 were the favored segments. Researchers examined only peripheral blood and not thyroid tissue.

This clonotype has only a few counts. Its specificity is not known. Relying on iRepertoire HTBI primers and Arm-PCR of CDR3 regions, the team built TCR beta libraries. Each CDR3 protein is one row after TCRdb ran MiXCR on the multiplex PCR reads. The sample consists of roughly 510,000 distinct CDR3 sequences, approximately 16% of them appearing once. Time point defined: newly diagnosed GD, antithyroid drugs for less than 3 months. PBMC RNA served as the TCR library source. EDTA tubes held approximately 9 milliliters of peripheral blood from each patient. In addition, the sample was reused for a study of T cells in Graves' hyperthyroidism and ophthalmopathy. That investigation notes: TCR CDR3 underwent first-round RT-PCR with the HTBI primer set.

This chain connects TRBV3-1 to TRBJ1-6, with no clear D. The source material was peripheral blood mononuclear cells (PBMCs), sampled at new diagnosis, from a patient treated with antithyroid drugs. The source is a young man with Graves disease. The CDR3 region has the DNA TGTGCCAGCAGCCAAGTGCCCAGCACTTCACCCCTCCACTTT. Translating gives CASSQVPSTSPLHF.